This is a list of T cell receptor beta chains from one sample in a study of human T cells and chemical hapten exposure. Using its own MiXCR run on the RACE reads, TCRdb lists one record per CDR3 protein. Among approximately 80,000 distinct CDR3 sequences listed, about 10% were seen once. Material: whole blood, obtained in connection with sensitization to the hapten diphenylcyclopropenone (DPC). Source of these receptors: a woman aged 45-59 years with alopecia areata. Some clones in this sample may be carry-over from other donors' samples. Each CDR3 is given with its conserved first and last residue. The order of the fields is V gene, clone size, D gene, J gene, CDR3 DNA, CDR3 protein. The D gene is left open where the match is weak. Rows may omit the clone size; those that give it use once, few, many or a size class.

v_gene: TRBV19; abundance: NA; d_gene: NA; j_gene: TRBJ1-4; CDR3nt: TGTGCCAGTAGCCAACAGGGACTCGCTGAAAAACTGTTTTTT; CDR3aa: CASSQQGLAEKLFF
v_gene: TRBV5-6; abundance: many; d_gene: NA; j_gene: TRBJ2-5; CDR3nt: TGTGCCAGCAGCTTGGGGGGGCCTGGCCAAGAGACCCAGTACTTC; CDR3aa: CASSLGGPGQETQYF
v_gene: TRBV20-1; abundance: NA; d_gene: TRBD1; j_gene: TRBJ2-7; CDR3nt: TGCAGTGCTAGACAGGGGGCATCTCCGGAGCAGTACTTC; CDR3aa: CSARQGASPEQYF
v_gene: TRBV29-1; abundance: many; d_gene: TRBD1; j_gene: TRBJ2-2; CDR3nt: TGCAGCGCTGTAACAGGGGGCGCGGGCGGGGAGCTGTTTTTT; CDR3aa: CSAVTGGAGGELFF
v_gene: TRBV25-1; abundance: NA; d_gene: NA; j_gene: TRBJ1-2; CDR3nt: TGTGCCAGAACTGGCAACCTGAGCGGCTACACCTTC; CDR3aa: CARTGNLSGYTF
v_gene: TRBV6-5; abundance: many; d_gene: TRBD2; j_gene: TRBJ2-1; CDR3nt: TGTGCCAGCAGTCGGACTAGCGGGAGTGGTGACAATGAGCAGTTCTTC; CDR3aa: CASSRTSGSGDNEQFF
v_gene: TRBV12-3/TRBV12-4; abundance: NA; d_gene: NA; j_gene: TRBJ1-5; CDR3nt: TGTGCCAGCAGCTTGAGGGATCAGCCCCAGCATTTT; CDR3aa: CASSLRDQPQHF
v_gene: TRBV3-1; abundance: many; d_gene: TRBD2; j_gene: TRBJ2-3; CDR3nt: TGTGCCAGCAGCCTTCGGACTAGCGGCTATTTTAGCACAGATACGCAGTATTTT; CDR3aa: CASSLRTSGYFSTDTQYF
v_gene: TRBV3-1; abundance: few; d_gene: NA; j_gene: TRBJ1-1; CDR3nt: TGTGCCAGCAGTCGAACAGGGATTGGTACTGAAGCTTTCTTT; CDR3aa: CASSRTGIGTEAFF
v_gene: TRBV20-1; abundance: NA; d_gene: TRBD1; j_gene: TRBJ2-7; CDR3nt: TGCAGTACCAGACAGGGGGCACTGTACGAGCAGTACTTC; CDR3aa: CSTRQGALYEQYF
v_gene: TRBV28; abundance: NA; d_gene: TRBD1; j_gene: TRBJ2-7; CDR3nt: TGTGCCAGCAGTACCCCGGGACAGGGGGCTTCTTACGAGCAGTACTTC; CDR3aa: CASSTPGQGASYEQYF
v_gene: TRBV20-1; abundance: NA; d_gene: TRBD2; j_gene: TRBJ2-1; CDR3nt: TGCAGTGCCCACCGGGGGGAGCGGGAGACCAATGAGCAGTTCTTC; CDR3aa: CSAHRGERETNEQFF
v_gene: TRBV11-2; abundance: many; d_gene: NA; j_gene: TRBJ2-3; CDR3nt: TGTGCCAGCAGCCCGCGAGGGATCCCCACAGATACGCAGTATTTT; CDR3aa: CASSPRGIPTDTQYF
v_gene: TRBV9; abundance: few; d_gene: TRBD2; j_gene: TRBJ2-7; CDR3nt: TGTGCCAGCAGCGTATCTTGGACTAGCGGGAGCAGTGAGCAGTACTTC; CDR3aa: CASSVSWTSGSSEQYF
v_gene: TRBV5-1; abundance: NA; d_gene: NA; j_gene: TRBJ1-6; CDR3nt: TGCGCCAGCAGCTTGGACATCAATAATTCACCCCTCCACTTT; CDR3aa: CASSLDINNSPLHF
v_gene: TRBV5-1; abundance: many; d_gene: NA; j_gene: TRBJ1-4; CDR3nt: TGCGCCAGCAGCTCGGGAGGAGTCGTTCATGAAAAACTGTTTTTT; CDR3aa: CASSSGGVVHEKLFF
v_gene: TRBV6-5; abundance: few; d_gene: NA; j_gene: TRBJ1-1; CDR3nt: TGTGCCAGCAGTCCAGGGGCGCGGTGGGCTTTCTTT; CDR3aa: CASSPGARWAFF
v_gene: TRBV20-1; abundance: many; d_gene: TRBD2; j_gene: TRBJ2-3; CDR3nt: TGCAGTGCTAGAGATCTTCGGCTTAGCGGGAGAGTAGTTACGCAGTATTTT; CDR3aa: CSARDLRLSGRVVTQYF
v_gene: TRBV10-3; abundance: many; d_gene: TRBD1; j_gene: TRBJ2-3; CDR3nt: TGTGCCATCAGTGAGTCGAACCTCAGGGGGCTTGACACAGATACGCAGTATTTT; CDR3aa: CAISESNLRGLDTDTQYF
v_gene: TRBV7-2; abundance: many; d_gene: TRBD2; j_gene: TRBJ2-1; CDR3nt: TGTGCCAGCAGCCCGCGGGAGTCGGCCTACAATGAGCAGTTCTTC; CDR3aa: CASSPRESAYNEQFF
v_gene: TRBV10-3; abundance: many; d_gene: NA; j_gene: TRBJ1-2; CDR3nt: TGTGCCATCAGTGAGTCGATCTATGGCTACACCTTC; CDR3aa: CAISESIYGYTF
v_gene: TRBV20-1; abundance: NA; d_gene: NA; j_gene: TRBJ1-3; CDR3nt: TGCAGTGCCCTGGCTGGCTCTGGAAACACCATATATTTT; CDR3aa: CSALAGSGNTIYF
v_gene: TRBV27; abundance: many; d_gene: NA; j_gene: TRBJ2-4; CDR3nt: TGTGCCAGCAGTTCCCGGGGACGCCTAGCCAAAAACATTCAGTACTTC; CDR3aa: CASSSRGRLAKNIQYF
v_gene: TRBV10-3; abundance: NA; d_gene: NA; j_gene: TRBJ2-7; CDR3nt: TGTGCCATCATGGAACACTTTTCCTACGAGCAGTACTTC; CDR3aa: CAIMEHFSYEQYF
v_gene: TRBV7-9; abundance: NA; d_gene: TRBD1; j_gene: TRBJ1-1; CDR3nt: TGTGCCACCCACCGGGCAGGGGGATACACTGAAGCTTTCTTT; CDR3aa: CATHRAGGYTEAFF
v_gene: TRBV7-9; abundance: many; d_gene: NA; j_gene: TRBJ1-1; CDR3nt: TGTGCCAGCAGCTTAGCCCTGGACACGGGTGGCAGAGCTTTCTTT; CDR3aa: CASSLALDTGGRAFF
v_gene: TRBV18; abundance: NA; d_gene: NA; j_gene: TRBJ2-1; CDR3nt: TGTGCCAGCTCCCCTTGGGGGCCCGATAACAATGAGCAGTTCTTC; CDR3aa: CASSPWGPDNNEQFF
v_gene: TRBV29-1; abundance: many; d_gene: NA; j_gene: TRBJ1-2; CDR3nt: TGCAGCGTGGCCGGGGACCACTATGGCTACACCTTC; CDR3aa: CSVAGDHYGYTF
v_gene: TRBV11-2; abundance: few; d_gene: NA; j_gene: TRBJ2-3; CDR3nt: TGTGCCAGCAGCTTAGGACTGGCGGAGGGAACGCAGTATTTT; CDR3aa: CASSLGLAEGTQYF
v_gene: TRBV7-2; abundance: many; d_gene: NA; j_gene: TRBJ2-7; CDR3nt: TGTGCCAGCAGCTTTACGAGGACCCACGAGCAGTACTTC; CDR3aa: CASSFTRTHEQYF
v_gene: TRBV29-1; abundance: medium-sized; d_gene: TRBD1; j_gene: TRBJ2-7; CDR3nt: TGCAGCGTGGAACAGGGGGCTATGGACGAGCAGTACTTC; CDR3aa: CSVEQGAMDEQYF
v_gene: TRBV7-2; abundance: many; d_gene: TRBD1; j_gene: TRBJ1-2; CDR3nt: TGTGCCAGCAGCTTAGGGACAGGGGACTATGGCTACACCTTC; CDR3aa: CASSLGTGDYGYTF
v_gene: TRBV12-3/TRBV12-4; abundance: many; d_gene: NA; j_gene: TRBJ2-1; CDR3nt: TGTGCCAGCAGTTTGATCCACAATGAGCAGTTCTTC; CDR3aa: CASSLIHNEQFF
v_gene: TRBV20-1; abundance: many; d_gene: NA; j_gene: TRBJ2-3; CDR3nt: TGCAGTGCTAGAGGGGGATCCGGGCTAAGCACAGATACGCAGTATTTT; CDR3aa: CSARGGSGLSTDTQYF
v_gene: TRBV20-1; abundance: NA; d_gene: NA; j_gene: TRBJ2-7; CDR3nt: TGCAGTGCCAAATACATCCCCTACGAGCAGTACTTC; CDR3aa: CSAKYIPYEQYF
v_gene: TRBV5-1; abundance: many; d_gene: TRBD1; j_gene: TRBJ2-3; CDR3nt: TGCGCCAGCAGCTTGATTACAGGGGGCTCTGGCACAGATACGCAGTATTTT; CDR3aa: CASSLITGGSGTDTQYF